The sequence of this TCR beta chain was determined in a study of blood T cell repertoires in COVID-19. Study details: There were acute and convalescent COVID-19 samples, and they came from the United States, Italy and Spain.

This clone was counted a single time. Sequenced by immunoSEQ multiplex PCR; TCRdb stores in-frame clones only, minus some. The sample contains about 310,000 clones, around nine tenths of which appear only once. Germline V CDR1 and CDR2: SGDLS, YYNGEE. The CDR3 sequence is 17 residues long. V lost 0 bases and J lost 1; bases outside the gene matches: 4. The sequence came from a man in his sixties or seventies with acute or convalescent COVID-19. The chain employs TRBV9 and TRBJ2-1; 10 positions match TRBD2. Material for sequencing was peripheral blood. CDR3 region: CASSVDPAGGSYNEQFF. CDR3 bases: TGTGCCAGCAGCGTAGATCCAGCGGGGGGGTCCTACAATGAGCAGTTCTTC.